One and the same sample provided the 5 T cell receptor beta chains below, sequenced in a study of neurological immune-mediated disorders. MiXCR, applied by TCRdb to the 5' RACE reads, yields one record per CDR3 protein. Of around 130,000 distinct CDR3 sequences listed, 3% to 3.5% are singletons. Source material: PBMCs. The receptors were sampled from a woman aged 25 to 39 with multiple sclerosis.

In its sample, this clonotype was seen many times. V usage is TRBV12-3 or TRBV12-4 and J usage is TRBJ2-7; D unresolved. Trimming removed 6 bases at V and 0 bases at J, with 9 bases between. This CDR3 has 13 residues. The CDR3 sequence is CASRTQSSYEQYF. The CDR3 DNA is TGTGCCAGCAGGACCCAATCCTCCTACGAGCAGTACTTC.

This clonotype was found many times. The genes are TRBV7-2 and TRBJ1-2; perhaps TRBD1 as D (6 bases). Germline values: CDR1 SGHTA, CDR2 FQGNSA. Trimming took 3 bases from V and 3 from J, leaving 14 bases between them. This CDR3 region has 15 residues. This CDR3 is CASSFDSQGYYGYTF. In DNA, the CDR3 is TGTGCCAGCAGCTTCGACTCCCAGGGGTACTATGGCTACACCTTC.

This clonotype showed up many times. This chain joins TRBV5-6 and TRBJ1-1; 8 bases are a match to TRBD1. The V segment lost 4 bases and the J segment 3 bases; nucleotides outside the gene matches: 11. The length of the CDR3 is 16 residues. Germline CDR1 is SGHDT and CDR2 is YYEEEE. The CDR3 region has the DNA TGTGCCAGCAGCGTCCGGGACAGGTGGGTTGACACTGAAGCTTTCTTT. This codes for CASSVRDRWVDTEAFF.

This clonotype was observed many times. The chain couples TRBV12-3 or TRBV12-4 to TRBJ1-2; a possible D gene is TRBD1 (6 bases). V gave up 6 bases and J gave up 6 bases, with 17 bases separating them. The CDR3 sequence is 14 residues long. The CDR3 loop reads CASRPSGALDGYTF. CDR3 coding DNA: TGTGCCAGCAGGCCCTCGGGGGCCCTGGATGGCTACACCTTC.

The table lists this clonotype with many counts. The chain has TRBV5-1 and TRBJ1-2; 11 positions agree with TRBD1. The germline CDR1 and CDR2 sequences are SGHRS and YFSETQ. The CDR3 length is 15 residues. V trimming: 4 bases; J trimming: 8 bases; junction bases outside the gene matches: 10. The DNA for the CDR3 is TGCGCCAGCAGCCCACAACCGGGACAGGGGGAAGGCTACACCTTC. This translates into CASSPQPGQGEGYTF.